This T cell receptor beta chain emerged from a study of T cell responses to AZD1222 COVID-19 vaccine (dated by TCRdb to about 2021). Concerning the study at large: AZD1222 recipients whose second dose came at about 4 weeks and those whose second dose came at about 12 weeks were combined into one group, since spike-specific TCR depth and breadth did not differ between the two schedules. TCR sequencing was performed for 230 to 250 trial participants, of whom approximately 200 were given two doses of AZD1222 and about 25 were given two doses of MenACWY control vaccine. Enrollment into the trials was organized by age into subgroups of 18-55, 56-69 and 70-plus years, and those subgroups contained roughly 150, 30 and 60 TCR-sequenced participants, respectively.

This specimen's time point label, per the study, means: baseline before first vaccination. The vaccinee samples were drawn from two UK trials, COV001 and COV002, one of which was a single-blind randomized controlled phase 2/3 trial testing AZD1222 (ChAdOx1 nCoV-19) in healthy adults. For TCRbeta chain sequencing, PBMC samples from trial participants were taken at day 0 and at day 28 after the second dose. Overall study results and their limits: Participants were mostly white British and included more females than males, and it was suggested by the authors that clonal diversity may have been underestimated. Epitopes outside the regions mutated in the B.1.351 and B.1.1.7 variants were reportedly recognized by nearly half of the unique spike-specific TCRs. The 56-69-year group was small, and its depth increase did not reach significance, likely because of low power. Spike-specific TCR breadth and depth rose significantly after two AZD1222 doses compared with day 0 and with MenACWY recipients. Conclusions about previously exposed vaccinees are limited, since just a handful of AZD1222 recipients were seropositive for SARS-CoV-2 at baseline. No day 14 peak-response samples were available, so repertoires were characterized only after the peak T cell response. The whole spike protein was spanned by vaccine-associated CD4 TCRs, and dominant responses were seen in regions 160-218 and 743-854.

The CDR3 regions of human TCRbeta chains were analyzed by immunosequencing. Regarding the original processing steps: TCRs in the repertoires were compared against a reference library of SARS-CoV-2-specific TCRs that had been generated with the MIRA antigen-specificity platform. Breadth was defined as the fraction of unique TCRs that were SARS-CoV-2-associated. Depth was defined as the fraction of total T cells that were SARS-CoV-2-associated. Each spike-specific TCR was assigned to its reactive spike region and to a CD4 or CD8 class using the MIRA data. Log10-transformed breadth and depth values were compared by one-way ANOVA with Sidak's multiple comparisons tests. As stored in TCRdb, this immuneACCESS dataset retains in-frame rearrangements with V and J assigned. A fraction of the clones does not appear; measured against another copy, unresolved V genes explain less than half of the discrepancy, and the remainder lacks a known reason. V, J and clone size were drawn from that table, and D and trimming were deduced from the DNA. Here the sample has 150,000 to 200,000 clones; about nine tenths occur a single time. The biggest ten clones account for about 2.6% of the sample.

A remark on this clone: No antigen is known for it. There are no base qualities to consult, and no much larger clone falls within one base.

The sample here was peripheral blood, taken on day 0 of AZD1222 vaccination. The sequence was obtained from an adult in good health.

The CDR3 region has the sequence CASSEGGGAGSLPYEQYF. The DNA is TGTGCCAGCAGTGAAGGAGGGGGGGCAGGGAGTCTCCCCTACGAGCAGTACTTC. The chain couples TRBV6-1 to TRBJ2-7; D gene: possibly TRBD2, on 7 matching bases. Trimming costs V 1 base and J 2 bases, and their ends lie 21 bases apart. The CDR3 runs 18 amino acids, cysteine and phenylalanine included. Only CDR3 DNA is held: 54 bases, read in frame from base 1. The germline V gene yields MNHNS for CDR1 and SASEGT for CDR2.